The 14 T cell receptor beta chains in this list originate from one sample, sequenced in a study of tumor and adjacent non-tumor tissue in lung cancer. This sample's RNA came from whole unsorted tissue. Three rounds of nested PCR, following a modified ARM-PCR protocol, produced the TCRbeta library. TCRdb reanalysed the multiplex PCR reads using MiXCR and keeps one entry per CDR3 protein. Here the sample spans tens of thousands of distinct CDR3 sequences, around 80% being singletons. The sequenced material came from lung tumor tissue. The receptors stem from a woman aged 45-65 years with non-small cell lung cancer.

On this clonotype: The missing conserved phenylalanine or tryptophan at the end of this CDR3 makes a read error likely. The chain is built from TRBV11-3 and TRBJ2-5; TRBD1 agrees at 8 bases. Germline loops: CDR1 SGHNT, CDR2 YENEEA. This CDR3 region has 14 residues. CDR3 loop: CASSRDRNQETQYI. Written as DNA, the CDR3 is TGTGCCAGCAGCCGGGACAGGAACCAAGAGACTCAGTACATC.

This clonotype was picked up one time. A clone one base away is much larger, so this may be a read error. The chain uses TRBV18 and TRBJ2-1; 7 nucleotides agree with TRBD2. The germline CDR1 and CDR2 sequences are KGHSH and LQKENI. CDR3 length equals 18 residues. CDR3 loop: CANSPTGRNPLEYNEQFF. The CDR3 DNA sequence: TGTGCCAACTCACCTACCGGGAGGAACCCATTAGAATACAATGAGCAGTTCTTC.

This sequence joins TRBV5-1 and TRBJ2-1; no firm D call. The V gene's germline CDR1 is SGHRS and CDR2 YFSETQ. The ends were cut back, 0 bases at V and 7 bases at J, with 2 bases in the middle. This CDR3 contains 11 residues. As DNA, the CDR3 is TGCGCCAGCAGCTTGGGGAATGAGCAGTTCTTC. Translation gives CASSLGNEQFF.

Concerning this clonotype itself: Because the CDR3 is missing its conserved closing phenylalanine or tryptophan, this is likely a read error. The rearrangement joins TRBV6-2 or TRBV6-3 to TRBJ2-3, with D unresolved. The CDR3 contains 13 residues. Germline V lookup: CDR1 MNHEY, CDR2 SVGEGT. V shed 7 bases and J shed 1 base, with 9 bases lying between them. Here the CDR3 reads CASMLTGTDTQYS. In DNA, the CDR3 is TGTGCCAGCATGTTAACGGGCACAGATACGCAGTATTCC.

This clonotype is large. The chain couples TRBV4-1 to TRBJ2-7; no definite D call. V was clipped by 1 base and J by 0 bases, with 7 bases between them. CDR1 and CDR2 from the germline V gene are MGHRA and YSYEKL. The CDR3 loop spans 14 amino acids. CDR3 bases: TGCGCCAGCAGCCAAGCCTCTAGCTCCTACGAGCAGTACTTC. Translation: CASSQASSSYEQYF.

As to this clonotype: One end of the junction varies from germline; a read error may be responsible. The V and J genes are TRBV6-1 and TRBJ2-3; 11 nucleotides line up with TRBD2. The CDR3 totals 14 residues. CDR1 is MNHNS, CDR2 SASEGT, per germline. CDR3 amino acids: CVSSSGRGTDTKYF. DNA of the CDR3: TGTGTCAGTAGTAGCGGGAGGGGCACAGATACGAAGTATTTT.

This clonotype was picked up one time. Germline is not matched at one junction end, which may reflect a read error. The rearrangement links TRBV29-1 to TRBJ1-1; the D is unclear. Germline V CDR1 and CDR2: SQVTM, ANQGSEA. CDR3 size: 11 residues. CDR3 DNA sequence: TGCAGCGTTGGCGAGTACACTGAAACTTTCTTT. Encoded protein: CSVGEYTETFF.

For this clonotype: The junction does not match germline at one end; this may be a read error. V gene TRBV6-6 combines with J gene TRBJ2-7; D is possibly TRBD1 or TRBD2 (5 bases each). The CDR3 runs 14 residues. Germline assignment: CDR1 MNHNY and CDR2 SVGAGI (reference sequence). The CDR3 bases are TGTGGCAGCAGACCCTCCGGGACGAACAACGAGCAGTACTTC. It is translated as CGSRPSGTNNEQYF.

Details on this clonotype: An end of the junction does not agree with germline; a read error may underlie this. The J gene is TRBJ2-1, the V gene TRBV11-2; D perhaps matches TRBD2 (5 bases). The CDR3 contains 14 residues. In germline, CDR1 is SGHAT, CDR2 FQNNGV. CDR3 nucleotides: TGTGCCAGCAGCTTAGTTGGTGGGCGTTGGGAGCTGTTCTTT. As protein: CASSLVGGRWELFF.

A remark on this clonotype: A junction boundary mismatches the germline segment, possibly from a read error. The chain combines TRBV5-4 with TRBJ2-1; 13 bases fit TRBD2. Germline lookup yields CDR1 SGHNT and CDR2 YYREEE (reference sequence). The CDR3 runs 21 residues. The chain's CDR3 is CVSSNHDRGGGLAGDYNEQFF. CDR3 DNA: TGTGTCAGCAGCAACCACGACAGGGGAGGAGGACTAGCGGGAGATTACAATGAGCAGTTTTTC.

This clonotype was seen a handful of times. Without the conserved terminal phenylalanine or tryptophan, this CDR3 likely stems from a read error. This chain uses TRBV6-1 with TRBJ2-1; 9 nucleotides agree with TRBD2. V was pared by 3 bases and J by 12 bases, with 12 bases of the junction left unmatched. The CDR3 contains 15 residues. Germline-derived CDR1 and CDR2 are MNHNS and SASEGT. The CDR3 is CASSDLLAGTVMQFL. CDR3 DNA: TGTGCCAGCAGTGATCTACTAGCGGGTACGGTTATGCAGTTCCTC.

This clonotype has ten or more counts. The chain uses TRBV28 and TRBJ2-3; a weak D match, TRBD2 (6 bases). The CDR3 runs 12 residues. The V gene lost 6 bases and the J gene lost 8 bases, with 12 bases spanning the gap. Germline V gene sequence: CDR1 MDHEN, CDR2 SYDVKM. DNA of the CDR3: TGTGCCAGCAGCCTCTGGAGGGGTACGCAGTATTTT. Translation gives CASSLWRGTQYF.

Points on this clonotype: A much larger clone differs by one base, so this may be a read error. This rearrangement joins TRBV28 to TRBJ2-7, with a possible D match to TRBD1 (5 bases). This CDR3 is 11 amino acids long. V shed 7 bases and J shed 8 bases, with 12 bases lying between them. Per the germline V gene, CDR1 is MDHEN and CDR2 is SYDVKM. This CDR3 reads CASTGLNKQYF. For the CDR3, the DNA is TGTGCCAGCACAGGGCTCAACAAGCAGTACTTC.

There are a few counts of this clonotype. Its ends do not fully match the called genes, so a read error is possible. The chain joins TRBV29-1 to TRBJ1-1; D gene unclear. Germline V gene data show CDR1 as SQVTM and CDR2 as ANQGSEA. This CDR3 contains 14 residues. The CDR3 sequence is CSVGEGPMYTEAFF. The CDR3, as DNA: TGTAGCGTTGGGGAGGGTCCGATGTACACTGAAGCTTTCTTT.